This T cell receptor beta chain comes out of a study of shared clonotypes between healthy human individuals. General study findings and limits: Generation probability values for non-shared clonotypes were lower than those for clonotypes shared by all four donors.

Deep level was the assay's run setting. Measured with immunoSEQ multiplex PCR; TCRdb has only the in-frame clones, and not every one. This sample yields some 2,500,000 clones, of which around 93% are seen a single time; 0.3% to 0.4% belongs to the top ten. The CDR3 runs to 15 residues. CDR1 and CDR2 (germline): SGHTS, YDEGEE. With V trimmed by 7 bases and J by 8 bases, 14 bases remained unmatched. About this clone: Its target is not known.

The rearrangement uses TRBV5-8 and TRBJ2-4, with 8 positions matching TRBD2. This sequence originates from a man aged 18 to 35 in good health. Some clones in this sample may be carry-over from other donors' samples. The specimen sequenced was naive CD4+ T cells from PBMCs. Subset specified: CD45RA+ positively selected. CDR3 coding DNA: TGTGCCAGCCTGGACGGGACTAGTTTGAGGGACATTCAGTACTTC. Translation gives CASLDGTSLRDIQYF.